A selection of T cell receptor beta chains follows, all from one sample in a study of cytomegalovirus exposure and HLA in healthy donors. The protocol was immunoSEQ multiplex PCR, while the TCRdb copy is restricted to in-frame clones and leaves out a portion. The sample table sets out 100,000 to 150,000 clones. Sequencing was carried out using PBMCs. These receptors originate from a woman in her 40s in good health and CMV-seropositive. Both conserved end residues are part of each CDR3. D genes are given only for firm matches.

NA	TRBV7-9	TRBJ1-4	CASSPQSGGGEKLFF	TGTGCCAGCAGCCCTCAGTCGGGGGGGGGAGAAAAACTGTTTTTT
NA	TRBV27	TRBJ1-1	CASTQTFSAVRTEAFF	TGTGCCAGCACCCAAACATTTTCGGCGGTACGCACTGAAGCTTTCTTT
NA	TRBV11-2	TRBJ2-2	CASSLEFEDTGELFF	TGTGCCAGCAGCTTAGAGTTTGAGGACACCGGGGAGCTGTTTTTT
NA	TRBV27	TRBJ1-4	CASSFRGMDNEKLFF	TGTGCCAGCAGTTTTAGAGGGATGGATAATGAAAAACTGTTTTTT
NA	TRBV7-9	TRBJ1-5	CASSFGGGGSNQPQHF	TGTGCCAGCAGCTTTGGGGGAGGGGGGAGCAATCAGCCCCAGCATTTT
TRBD1	TRBV5-1	TRBJ1-6	CASSWGDSSWGNSPLHF	TGCGCCAGCAGCTGGGGGGACAGTTCTTGGGGTAATTCACCCCTCCACTTT
NA	TRBV7-3	TRBJ2-3	CASSLFQGSTDTQYF	TGTGCCAGCAGCTTATTCCAGGGGAGCACAGATACGCAGTATTTT
TRBD2	TRBV28	TRBJ2-1	CASTSGTSVNEQFF	TGTGCCAGCACCTCAGGGACTAGCGTCAATGAGCAGTTCTTC
TRBD1	TRBV5-1	TRBJ2-3	CASSGQGTDTQYF	TGCGCCAGTTCGGGACAGGGAACAGATACGCAGTATTTT
NA	TRBV6-5	TRBJ1-2	CATRTGNYGYTF	TGTGCCACCAGGACGGGGAACTATGGCTACACCTTC
TRBD2	TRBV5-4	TRBJ2-7	CASSFSSGRDEQYF	TGTGCCAGCAGCTTTAGTAGCGGGAGGGACGAGCAGTACTTC
NA	TRBV29-1	TRBJ2-1	CSVGLNANEQFF	TGCAGCGTTGGACTAAATGCCAATGAGCAGTTCTTC
NA	TRBV2	TRBJ1-3	CALGGGRNTIYF	TGCGCACTAGGAGGAGGTAGAAACACCATATATTTT
TRBD1	TRBV30	TRBJ2-7	CAWSEPTGRGYEQYF	TGTGCCTGGAGTGAACCGACAGGGCGAGGGTACGAGCAGTACTTC
TRBD1	TRBV27	TRBJ2-7	CASSWGQGYEQYF	TGTGCCAGCAGTTGGGGACAGGGCTACGAGCAGTACTTC
NA	TRBV25-1	TRBJ2-7	CASSGVGAGYEQYF	TGTGCCAGCAGTGGCGTGGGGGCCGGCTACGAGCAGTACTTC
NA	TRBV7-8	TRBJ2-7	CASSSSWRPYEQYF	TGTGCCAGCAGCTCGAGTTGGAGGCCCTACGAGCAGTACTTC
TRBD1	TRBV28	TRBJ2-1	CASVTGGSYNEQFF	TGTGCCAGCGTCACAGGGGGCTCCTACAATGAGCAGTTCTTC
NA	TRBV9	TRBJ1-2	CASTGQGYGYTF	TGTGCCAGCACCGGCCAGGGTTATGGCTACACCTTC
TRBD1	TRBV7-9	TRBJ1-1	CASSRNRQGQEAFF	TGTGCCAGCAGCCGTAACCGGCAGGGACAGGAAGCTTTCTTT
TRBD2	TRBV9	TRBJ2-2	CASSVLGRGTGELFF	TGTGCCAGCAGCGTACTCGGGAGGGGTACCGGGGAGCTGTTTTTT
NA	TRBV29-1	TRBJ1-5	CSPPRGGGNQPQHF	TGCAGCCCCCCACGGGGAGGGGGCAATCAGCCCCAGCATTTT
NA	TRBV5-4	TRBJ2-7	CASSGDTAYEQYF	TGTGCCAGCAGCGGGGACACGGCCTACGAGCAGTACTTC
TRBD1	TRBV7-9	TRBJ1-4	CASSSGQGGREKLFF	TGTGCCAGCAGCTCGGGACAGGGGGGTCGTGAAAAACTGTTTTTT
TRBD1	TRBV7-3	TRBJ2-1	CASSLGRGPNNEQFF	TGTGCCAGCAGCTTGGGCAGGGGGCCTAACAATGAGCAGTTCTTC
TRBD2	TRBV2	TRBJ2-7	CASSLNTRTSGILYEQYF	TGTGCCAGCAGTCTAAACACCAGGACTAGCGGGATTCTCTACGAGCAGTACTTC
TRBD1	TRBV7-2	TRBJ2-3	CASSHRDRGTDTQYF	TGTGCCAGCAGCCATCGGGACAGGGGGACAGATACGCAGTATTTT
TRBD2	TRBV2	TRBJ2-7	CASSGMGGRARSSYEQYF	TGTGCCAGCAGTGGAATGGGCGGGAGGGCCAGGAGCTCCTACGAGCAGTACTTC
NA	TRBV19	TRBJ2-1	CASSIGFRALEGNEQFF	TGTGCCAGTAGTATAGGTTTCAGGGCGCTGGAGGGGAATGAGCAGTTCTTC
TRBD2	TRBV28	TRBJ2-1	CASGRGVRQFF	TGTGCCAGCGGCCGGGGGGTGAGGCAGTTCTTC
TRBD2	TRBV5-1	TRBJ2-1	CASSLRVAGGGNRNNEQFF	TGCGCCAGCAGCTTGAGAGTAGCGGGAGGTGGAAATAGAAACAATGAGCAGTTCTTC
TRBD1	TRBV5-5	TRBJ1-2	CASSLGRQGDYGYTF	TGTGCCAGCAGCTTGGGGAGACAGGGAGACTATGGCTACACCTTC
TRBD2	TRBV9	TRBJ2-3	CASSVDSGSVDTQYF	TGTGCCAGCAGCGTAGACAGCGGGAGCGTAGATACGCAGTATTTT
TRBD2	TRBV29-1	TRBJ2-5	CSVRLAGYGETQYF	TGCAGCGTGCGACTAGCGGGGTATGGGGAGACCCAGTACTTC
TRBD1	TRBV11-3	TRBJ1-1	CASSSLTGGGTETFF	TGTGCCAGCAGCTCTTTGACAGGGGGCGGCACTGAAACTTTCTTT
NA	TRBV14	TRBJ1-3	CASSQGRRRGNTIYF	TGTGCCAGCAGCCAAGGTCGTCGCAGGGGAAACACCATATATTTT
NA	TRBV21-1	TRBJ2-6	CASSMKRLAEDSGANVLTF	TGTGCCAGCAGCATGAAGCGACTAGCGGAAGACTCTGGGGCCAACGTCCTGACTTTC
TRBD2	TRBV27	TRBJ2-1	CASSLSAGSSGYNEQFF	TGTGCCAGCAGTTTATCGGCTGGGTCTAGCGGATACAATGAGCAGTTCTTC
NA	TRBV4-1	TRBJ1-5	CASSQEMQGRQPQHF	TGCGCCAGCAGCCAAGAAATGCAGGGCCGTCAGCCCCAGCATTTT
NA	TRBV6-1	TRBJ1-6	CASSATGFYSPLHF	TGTGCCAGCAGCGCCACGGGGTTTTATTCACCCCTCCACTTT
TRBD1	TRBV7-9	TRBJ2-5	CASSLSTTGGQETQYF	TGTGCCAGCAGCTTATCGACGACAGGGGGCCAAGAGACCCAGTACTTC
TRBD2	TRBV27	TRBJ2-5	CASSLTAGDQETQYF	TGTGCCAGCAGTTTAACAGCGGGGGACCAAGAGACCCAGTACTTC
NA	TRBV5-1	TRBJ1-1	CASSPRGGEAFF	TGCGCCAGCAGCCCGAGAGGGGGTGAAGCTTTCTTT
TRBD1	TRBV19	TRBJ2-1	CASSMNPGQGAEQFF	TGTGCCAGTAGTATGAACCCGGGACAGGGGGCTGAGCAGTTCTTC
NA	TRBV5-6	TRBJ1-2	CASSFLISGYTF	TGTGCCAGCAGCTTCCTAATTAGCGGCTACACCTTC
TRBD1	TRBV6-6	TRBJ2-3	CASSRRTGGRTDTQYF	TGTGCCAGCAGTCGTCGGACAGGGGGAAGGACAGATACGCAGTATTTT
TRBD1	TRBV10-2	TRBJ1-5	CASRVGQGDNQPQHF	TGCGCCAGCAGGGTGGGGCAGGGGGACAATCAGCCCCAGCATTTT